Following are 31 T cell receptor beta chains from one sample sequenced in a study of T-cell reconstitution after alpha-beta-depleted transplantation in children. TCRbeta library preparation incorporated unique molecular identifiers. One entry per CDR3 protein, called by TCRdb with MiXCR from the PCR reads. The sample has a few hundred thousand distinct CDR3 sequences, approximately 10% seen once. Sequenced here: PBMCs from the stem cell graft donor, sampled from the stem cell graft. The receptors were sampled from a human donor who donated a stem cell graft to a child with acute myeloid leukemia.

The genes are TRBV3-1 and TRBJ2-2, with TRBD2 matching 12 bases. The CDR3 runs 19 residues. With 3 bases clipped from V and 0 bases from J, the junction kept 8 bases outside the gene matches. CDR1 LGHDT and CDR2 YNNKEL come from the germline V gene (reference sequence). The CDR3 here is CASSQSYLAGGPNTGELFF. The CDR3, as DNA: TGTGCCAGCAGCCAGTCGTACCTAGCGGGAGGGCCGAACACCGGGGAGCTGTTTTTT.

This clonotype has ten or more counts. This chain connects TRBV28 to TRBJ2-4; D remains unclear. Trimming pared 4 bases from V and 3 bases from J, leaving 13 bases between. This CDR3 comprises 15 residues. CDR1 MDHEN and CDR2 SYDVKM come from the germline V gene. The CDR3 reads CASSWPARGKNIQYF. CDR3 bases: TGTGCCAGCAGTTGGCCGGCCCGCGGCAAAAACATTCAGTACTTC.

This clonotype was counted ten times or more. The J gene is TRBJ2-5, the V gene TRBV20-1; 11 bases are a match to TRBD2. Germline values: CDR1 DFQATT, CDR2 SNEGSKA (reference sequence). The CDR3 totals 13 residues. J was trimmed by 1 base and V by 6 bases; bases with no gene match: 1. CDR3 region: CSAGTSGQETQYF. The CDR3, as DNA: TGCAGTGCCGGGACTAGCGGCCAAGAGACCCAGTACTTC.

This clonotype was seen repeatedly, ten times or more. CDR3 amino acids: CASATLNQPQHF. In nucleotides, the CDR3 is TGTGCCAGCGCGACACTCAATCAGCCCCAGCATTTT. This chain uses TRBV5-8 with TRBJ1-5, with D unclear. Germline loops: CDR1 SGHTS, CDR2 YDEGEE. The CDR3 has 12 residues. V was trimmed by 7 bases and J by 3 bases, leaving 8 bases between them. The full variable domain, rest sourced from reference TRBV5-8 and TRBJ1-5, is EAGVTQSPTHLIKTRGQQATLRCSPISGHTSVYWYQQALGLGLQFLLWYDEGEERNRGNFPPRFSGRQFPNYSSELNVNALELEDSALYLCASATLNQPQHFGDGTRLSIL.

This clonotype was detected only a few times. The rearrangement joins TRBV7-9 to TRBJ2-7, with 9 bases lining up with TRBD2. This CDR3 is built from 17 residues. J was trimmed by 1 base and V by 2 bases; bases with no gene match: 9. The V gene's germline CDR1 is SEHNR and CDR2 FQNEAQ (reference sequence). CDR3 region: CASSLSGLAGESYEQYF. The CDR3 nucleotides are TGTGCCAGCAGCTTATCTGGTTTAGCGGGAGAATCCTACGAGCAGTACTTC.

There are a few counts of this clonotype. This rearrangement joins TRBV20-1 to TRBJ2-2; D uncertain. The CDR3 length is 13 residues. The ends were cut back, 5 bases at V and 4 bases at J, with 11 bases in the middle. Germline assignment: CDR1 DFQATT and CDR2 SNEGSKA (reference sequence). The CDR3 coding sequence is TGCAGTGCTTTGGAAGTAATCACCGGGGAGCTGTTTTTT. Translation: CSALEVITGELFF.

This clonotype was observed at least ten times. This chain links TRBV6-5 with TRBJ1-4; a possible D gene is TRBD1 (5 bases). The CDR3 loop spans 14 amino acids. V lost 2 bases and J 6 bases, leaving 10 bases between the germline ends. CDR1 MNHEY and CDR2 SVGAGI come from the germline V gene. DNA for the CDR3: TGTGCCAGCAGTTACGACAGTAGGCATGAAAAACTGTTTTTT. Translating it yields CASSYDSRHEKLFF.

The chain carries TRBV5-1 and TRBJ2-1, with 10 nucleotides matching TRBD1. Germline assignment: CDR1 SGHRS and CDR2 YFSETQ. Trimming at V came to 6 bases and at J to 5 bases, leaving 2 bases not matched to a gene. There are 13 residues in the CDR3. For the CDR3, the DNA is TGCGCCAGCACCGGGACAGGGGACAATGAGCAGTTCTTC. Protein: CASTGTGDNEQFF.

The sample holds a few counts of this clonotype. The V gene is TRBV10-3, the J gene TRBJ1-3; D is ambiguous. This CDR3 has 12 residues. V lost 2 bases, J lost 3 bases, and 2 bases lay in between. The germline V gene has CDR1 ENHRY and CDR2 SYGVKD. Here the CDR3 reads CAISEGGNTIYF. The CDR3 DNA follows: TGTGCCATCAGTGAGGGTGGAAACACCATATATTTT.

The chain has TRBV6-2 or TRBV6-3 and TRBJ2-7; possible D gene TRBD2, 7 bases. With 4 bases removed from V and 5 bases from J, the gap between germline ends came to 18 bases. The germline CDR1 and CDR2 sequences are MNHEY and SVGEGT. The CDR3 spans 15 residues. The CDR3 region is CASSSSAGTWDEQYF. The CDR3 DNA follows: TGTGCCAGCAGTTCCTCAGCGGGGACATGGGACGAGCAGTACTTC.

This rearrangement joins TRBV4-3 to TRBJ1-4, with TRBD1 as a possible D gene (6 bases). V dropped 2 bases and J dropped 8 bases, with 21 bases sitting between them. CDR3 length: 17 amino acids. Germline CDR1 and CDR2: LGHNA and YSLEER. The CDR3 DNA reads as TGCGCCAGCAGCCAAATCGCAGGGGCCGCATCGGGCGAAAAACTGTTTTTT. Translating it yields CASSQIAGAASGEKLFF.

This sequence joins TRBV10-1 and TRBJ2-3; the D call may be TRBD1 or TRBD2 (5 bases each). CDR3 length: 13 residues. V gave up 10 bases and J gave up 4 bases, with 15 bases separating them. Per germline, CDR1 WNHNN and CDR2 SYGVQD (reference sequence). The CDR3 DNA sequence: TGCGCCACGGACGGCCGGGGCGCAGATACGCAGTATTTT. Translating it yields CATDGRGADTQYF.

J is TRBJ1-1 and V is TRBV5-4, with 8 bases fitting TRBD1. The V and J ends lost 4 bases and 3 bases, in that order; junction bases with no gene match: 8. Germline assignment: CDR1 SGHNT and CDR2 YYREEE (reference sequence). The CDR3 sequence is 15 residues long. The CDR3 is CASSPPGQGYTEAFF. CDR3 coding DNA: TGTGCCAGCAGCCCCCCCGGACAGGGCTACACTGAAGCTTTCTTT.

This clonotype appeared many times. This chain links TRBV4-1 with TRBJ2-7; D unresolved. Trimming removed 0 bases from V and 4 bases from J, with 19 bases in between. The CDR3 has 17 residues. The germline gives CDR1 MGHRA, CDR2 YSYEKL. The CDR3 sequence: CASSQEYFWSHGYEQYF. The CDR3 DNA sequence: TGCGCCAGCAGCCAAGAGTATTTCTGGAGCCACGGTTACGAGCAGTACTTC.

The chain recombines TRBV20-1 with TRBJ2-7; TRBD2 agrees at 8 bases. The CDR3 runs 15 residues. Losses at the gene ends were 0 bases for V and 0 bases for J; bases not matched to a gene: 4. Germline V gene data show CDR1 as DFQATT and CDR2 as SNEGSKA (reference sequence). The CDR3 reads CSARDSGTSSYEQYF. CDR3 bases: TGCAGTGCTAGAGATAGCGGGACTAGCTCCTACGAGCAGTACTTC.

This clonotype was counted between two and nine times. The chain carries TRBV5-1 and TRBJ1-2, with TRBD1 matching over 8 bases. Germline trimming cut 3 bases from V and 4 bases from J; bases unmatched to any gene: 8. CDR1 is SGHRS, CDR2 YFSETQ, per germline. The CDR3 sequence is 15 residues long. CDR3 in amino acids: CASSSTGTGIYGYTF. In nucleotides, the CDR3 is TGCGCCAGCAGCTCCACCGGGACAGGCATCTATGGCTACACCTTC.

The V gene is TRBV6-1, the J gene TRBJ1-5, with D uncertain. This CDR3 region has 14 residues. Germline V gene sequence: CDR1 MNHNS, CDR2 SASEGT. Trimming took off 9 bases at V and 3 bases at J, with 15 bases between the two ends. CDR3 sequence reads: CASGGSTPNQPQHF. CDR3 sequence (DNA): TGTGCCAGTGGCGGGAGCACCCCCAATCAGCCCCAGCATTTT.

The chain links TRBV12-3 or TRBV12-4 to TRBJ2-2; D may be TRBD1 or TRBD2 (5 bases each). V was shortened by 5 bases and J by 6 bases, with 19 bases between the two germline ends. This CDR3 is built from 16 residues. For the CDR3, the DNA is TGTGCCAGCAGTGGCACCGGGACCTCGGGGTCCGGGGAGCTGTTTTTT. It encodes CASSGTGTSGSGELFF.

This chain links TRBV7-9 with TRBJ2-2, with a weak D call TRBD2 (6 bases). Germline lookup yields CDR1 SEHNR and CDR2 FQNEAQ (reference sequence). The CDR3 extends over 16 amino acids. V shed 1 base and J shed 5 bases, with 14 bases lying between them. The CDR3: CASSLEGGPRTGELFF. CDR3 in DNA: TGTGCCAGCAGCTTAGAAGGAGGGCCTCGAACCGGGGAGCTGTTTTTT.

This clonotype has a handful of counts. V gene TRBV6-5 combines with J gene TRBJ1-2; the D gene is possibly TRBD1 (6 bases). CDR3 length: 14 amino acids. V lost 5 bases to trimming and J lost 4 bases, with 14 bases between them. The germline gives CDR1 MNHEY, CDR2 SVGAGI. CDR3 coding DNA: TGTGCCAGCAGTCAGACAGGCATGGCCTATGGCTACACCTTC. Translation: CASSQTGMAYGYTF.

The chain links TRBV3-1 to TRBJ1-4, with D hard to call. This CDR3 is 14 amino acids long. The V and J ends lost 2 bases and 8 bases respectively, with 12 bases between them. CDR1 and CDR2 (germline): LGHDT, YNNKEL (reference sequence). CDR3 coding DNA: TGTGCCAGCAGCCAAAAAGCGGGCGGGGAAAAACTGTTTTTT. Residues: CASSQKAGGEKLFF.

The chain combines TRBV27 with TRBJ1-3; possible D gene TRBD1, 6 bases. The germline CDR1 and CDR2 sequences are MNHEY and SMNVEV (reference sequence). The CDR3 has 15 residues. V was trimmed by 2 bases and J by 0 bases, leaving 8 bases between them. This CDR3 reads CASSLRGVSGNTIYF. The CDR3 DNA follows: TGTGCCAGCAGTTTAAGGGGGGTCTCTGGAAACACCATATATTTT.

The chain uses TRBV29-1 and TRBJ2-7; 7 bases align to TRBD2. From germline, CDR1 is SQVTM and CDR2 ANQGSEA. CDR3 size: 12 residues. The V gene end was trimmed by 7 bases and the J gene end by 2 bases; junction bases not matched to a gene: 5. The CDR3 DNA reads as TGCAGCGCCACTGGACTAGCCTACGAGCAGTACTTC. This encodes CSATGLAYEQYF.

This clonotype was detected a few times. This rearrangement joins TRBV25-1 to TRBJ2-7, with D uncertain. CDR3 size: 13 residues. The germline CDR1 and CDR2 sequences are MGHDK and SYGVNS. The ends were cut back, 4 bases at V and 2 bases at J, with 9 bases in the middle. The CDR3 nucleotides read TGTGCCAGCAGTGGGCAGGTGGCCTACGAGCAGTACTTC. Amino acid sequence: CASSGQVAYEQYF.

The chain employs TRBV25-1 and TRBJ2-5, with D perhaps matching TRBD1 (6 bases). This CDR3 comprises 16 residues. The V end was cut by 5 bases, the J end by 3 bases, with 19 bases between. In germline, CDR1 is MGHDK, CDR2 SYGVNS. CDR3 loop: CASSLNGGQGKETQYF. CDR3 in DNA: TGTGCCAGCAGTCTCAATGGCGGGCAGGGGAAAGAGACCCAGTACTTC.

This clonotype was detected only a few times. This chain uses TRBV5-1 with TRBJ1-2; no clear D. This CDR3 is built from 17 residues. The V gene's germline CDR1 is SGHRS and CDR2 YFSETQ. V lost 4 bases to trimming and J lost 0 bases, with 19 bases between them. CDR3 region: CASSPLPLGWTNYGYTF. Here the CDR3 DNA reads TGCGCCAGCAGCCCCCTTCCACTGGGGTGGACTAACTATGGCTACACCTTC. The variable domain in full, with the rest retrieved from reference TRBV5-1 and TRBJ1-2, is KAGVTQTPRYLIKTRGQQVTLSCSPISGHRSVSWYQQTPGQGLQFLFEYFSETQRNKGNFPGRFSGRQFSNSRSEMNVSTLELGDSALYLCASSPLPLGWTNYGYTFGSGTRLTVV.

The DNA for the CDR3 is TGCAGTGCTAAAGGGGACCGGGGCGATGAGCAGTTCTTC. Encoded protein: CSAKGDRGDEQFF. The V gene is TRBV20-1, the J gene TRBJ2-1; D might be TRBD1 or TRBD2, each matching 5 bases. V lost 4 bases and J 8 bases, leaving 15 bases between the germline ends. This CDR3 contains 13 residues. Germline V CDR1 and CDR2: DFQATT, SNEGSKA (reference sequence).

This clonotype was seen at least ten times. The V gene is TRBV11-2, the J gene TRBJ1-5; D is undetermined. Per the germline V gene, CDR1 is SGHAT and CDR2 is FQNNGV. V lost 1 base, J lost 7 bases, and 17 bases lay in between. The CDR3 is 16 amino acids. CDR3 sequence (DNA): TGTGCCAGCAGCTTAGGATCGGGCCGGGTGAACCAGCCCCAGCATTTT. Its protein product is CASSLGSGRVNQPQHF.

This chain links TRBV12-3 or TRBV12-4 with TRBJ1-3, with no clear D. The CDR3 spans 17 residues. V gave up 3 bases and J gave up 0 bases, with 15 bases separating them. CDR3 sequence reads: CASSFVTGPLSGNTIYF. The CDR3, as DNA: TGTGCCAGCAGTTTCGTAACCGGGCCCCTCTCTGGAAACACCATATATTTT.

A few counts support this clonotype. The chain has TRBV20-1 and TRBJ2-2; D remains unclear. V was cut by 0 bases and J by 1 base, with 9 bases left in between. Germline V gene lookup returns CDR1 DFQATT and CDR2 SNEGSKA (reference sequence). This CDR3 spans 15 amino acids. CDR3 residues: CSARDWRMNTGELFF. The CDR3 coding sequence is TGCAGTGCTAGAGACTGGCGGATGAACACCGGGGAGCTGTTTTTT.

The chain has TRBV4-1 and TRBJ1-1; D is possibly TRBD1 (6 bases). CDR3 length: 15 amino acids. Trimming removed 4 bases at V and 1 base at J, with 13 bases between. Germline CDR1 and CDR2: MGHRA and YSYEKL. CDR3 in amino acids: CASSPPGRGNTEAFF. Written as DNA, the CDR3 is TGCGCCAGCAGCCCGCCCGGCAGGGGGAACACTGAAGCTTTCTTT.